This T cell receptor (beta chain) originates from a study of early T cells in non-severe SARS-CoV-2 infection. For the study at large: The input, bulk RNA from unsorted whole blood, was sequenced, and chains were unpaired.

CDR3 length: 17 residues. The germline V gene has CDR1 SGHAT and CDR2 FQNNGV. Losses at the gene ends were 1 base for V and 4 bases for J; bases not matched to a gene: 8. Study-level findings and limits: Matching against VDJdb likely underestimated virus-specific expansions, favoring anti-spike CD8.

At least ten counts were recorded for this clonotype. Its antigen remains unknown. Attachment of unique molecular identifiers was made to individual cDNA molecules. TCRdb reprocessed the 5' RACE reads via MiXCR and lists one record per CDR3 protein. Among some 52,000 distinct CDR3 sequences listed, 8% to 8.5% were seen once. J is TRBJ2-1 and V is TRBV11-2; 9 bases agree with TRBD2. Material for sequencing was whole blood. This receptor was taken from an adult who was a healthcare worker with PCR-confirmed SARS-CoV-2 infection or an uninfected control (not recorded which). The CDR3 reads CASSLGAAGGTYNEQFF. In nucleotides, the CDR3 is TGTGCCAGCAGCTTAGGTGCAGCGGGAGGAACTTACAATGAGCAGTTCTTC. The full variable domain, rest sourced from reference TRBV11-2 and TRBJ2-1, is EAGVAQSPRYKIIEKRQSVAFWCNPISGHATLYWYQQILGQGPKLLIQFQNNGVVDDSQLPKDRFSAERLKGVDSTLKIQPAKLEDSAVYLCASSLGAAGGTYNEQFFGPGTRLTVL.